This entry lists 7 T cell receptor beta chains sequenced from one sample in a study of blood T cell repertoires in COVID-19 (dated by TCRdb to about 2020). The receptor library was made with the immunoSEQ multiplex PCR assay. The table comes from immuneACCESS by way of TCRdb, which keeps in-frame sequences with V and J called. Part of the clones is missing from these tables; in studies checked, under half for an unresolved V gene and the rest for unknown reasons. The sample data list fewer than 400,000 clones, and approximately 85% of these were observed just once. Of the sample, under 2.5% falls within the top ten clones. The sequenced sample consisted of PBMCs or T cells enriched from blood (not recorded which). The origin of the receptors is a man aged 25 to 45 who had recovered from COVID-19.

CDR3 bases: TGTGCCAGTAGTATGAAGTGGGGGGGGTCCGGAGAGACCCAGTACTTC. It is translated as CASSMKWGGSGETQYF. V and J are TRBV19 and TRBJ2-5; 7 nucleotides align to TRBD2. Germline V lookup: CDR1 LNHDA, CDR2 SQIVND (reference sequence). J gave up 4 bases and V 3 bases, and 11 bases lay outside the gene matches. The CDR3 totals 16 residues.

V usage is TRBV29-1 and J usage is TRBJ1-1; a weak D match, TRBD1 (5 bases). Germline CDR1 reads SQVTM; CDR2 reads ANQGSEA. V was pared by 6 bases and J by 8 bases, with 10 bases between. This CDR3 has 10 amino acids. CDR3 coding DNA: TGCAGCGTCAACTCAGGGGAAGCTTTCTTT. This sequence encodes CSVNSGEAFF.

The chain recombines TRBV5-5 with TRBJ2-3; a possible D gene is TRBD2 (6 bases). The CDR3 covers 16 residues. V lost 0 bases, J lost 0 bases, and 11 bases lay in between. Germline V lookup: CDR1 SGHKS, CDR2 YYEKEE (reference sequence). CDR3 coding DNA: TGTGCCAGCAGCTTGGACGGGGGAACAAGCACAGATACGCAGTATTTT. It encodes CASSLDGGTSTDTQYF.

This clone is a singleton in its sample. This rearrangement joins TRBV6-5 to TRBJ1-2, with 8 bases fitting TRBD1. Germline CDR1 is MNHEY and CDR2 is SVGAGI. Unmatched junction bases numbered 5, after V lost 5 bases and J lost 3 bases. The CDR3 totals 14 residues. CDR3 DNA sequence: TGTGCCAGCAGTCGACAGGGGAGGTACTATGGCTACACCTTC. Translated, it gives CASSRQGRYYGYTF.

The rearrangement uses TRBV7-9 and TRBJ2-5; TRBD1 agrees at 8 bases. The CDR3 spans 13 residues. Trimming cost V 5 bases and J 3 bases; bases outside gene matches: 2. Germline V CDR1 and CDR2: SEHNR, FQNEAQ (reference sequence). The DNA for the CDR3 is TGTGCCAGCAGCGTGACAGGGGAAGAGACCCAGTACTTC. Protein: CASSVTGEETQYF. The full variable domain, with the rest looked up from reference TRBV7-9 and TRBJ2-5, is DTGVSQNPRHKITKRGQNVTFRCDPISEHNRLYWYRQTLGQGPEFLTYFQNEAQLEKSRLLSDRFSAERPKGSFSTLEIQRTEQGDSAMYLCASSVTGEETQYFGPGTRLLVL.

This clone was seen a few times. The V gene is TRBV7-2, the J gene TRBJ1-1, with 7 bases identical to TRBD1. CDR1 SGHTA and CDR2 FQGNSA come from the germline V gene. With V trimmed by 1 base and J by 7 bases, 6 bases remained unmatched. The CDR3 has 14 residues. In nucleotides, the CDR3 is TGTGCCAGCAGCTTAGAGTACAGGGGCCATGAAGCTTTCTTT. Its protein product is CASSLEYRGHEAFF.

In this sample, this clone turned up a few times. The V gene is TRBV6-2 or TRBV6-3, the J gene TRBJ2-5, with 8 bases lining up with TRBD2. V lost 1 base and J lost 1; bases outside the gene matches: 2. The CDR3 runs to 15 residues. The germline V gene encodes CDR1 MNHEY and CDR2 SVGEGT. Written as DNA, the CDR3 is TGTGCCAGCAGTTACTTAGCGGGGCTCCAAGAGACCCAGTACTTC. Its translation is CASSYLAGLQETQYF.